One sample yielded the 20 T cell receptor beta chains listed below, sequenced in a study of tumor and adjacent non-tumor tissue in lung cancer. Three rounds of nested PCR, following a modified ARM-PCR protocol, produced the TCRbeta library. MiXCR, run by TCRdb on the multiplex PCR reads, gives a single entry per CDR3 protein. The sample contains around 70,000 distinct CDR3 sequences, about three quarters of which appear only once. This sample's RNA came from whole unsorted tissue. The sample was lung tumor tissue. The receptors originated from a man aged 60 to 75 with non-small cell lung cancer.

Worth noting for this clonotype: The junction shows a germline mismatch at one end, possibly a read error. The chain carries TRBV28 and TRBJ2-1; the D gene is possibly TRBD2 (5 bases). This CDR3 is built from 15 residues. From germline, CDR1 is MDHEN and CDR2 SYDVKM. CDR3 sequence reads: CVSSFPGSQLNEQFF. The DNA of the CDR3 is TGTGTCAGCAGTTTTCCGGGGTCCCAGCTGAATGAGCAGTTCTTC.

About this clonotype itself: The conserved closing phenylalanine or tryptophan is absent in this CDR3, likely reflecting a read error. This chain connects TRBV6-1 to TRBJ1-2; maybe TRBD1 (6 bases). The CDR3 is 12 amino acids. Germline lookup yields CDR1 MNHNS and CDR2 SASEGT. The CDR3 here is CVSRGQIYGYTL. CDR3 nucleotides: TGTGTTAGCAGAGGACAGATCTATGGCTACACCTTA.

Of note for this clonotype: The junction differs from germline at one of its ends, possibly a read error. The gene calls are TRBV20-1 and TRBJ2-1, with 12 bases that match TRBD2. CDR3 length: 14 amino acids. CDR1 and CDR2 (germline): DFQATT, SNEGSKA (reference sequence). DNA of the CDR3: TGCAGTACTGGCGGACTAGCGGGGTACAATGAGCGGATCTTC. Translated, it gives CSTGGLAGYNERIF.

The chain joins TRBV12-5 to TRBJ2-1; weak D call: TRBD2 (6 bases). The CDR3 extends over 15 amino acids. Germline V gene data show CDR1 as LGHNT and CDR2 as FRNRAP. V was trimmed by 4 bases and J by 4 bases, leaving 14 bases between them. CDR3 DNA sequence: TGTGCTAGTGGTTCCGGGACTTGCGGATACAATGAGCAGTTCTTC. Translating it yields CASGSGTCGYNEQFF.

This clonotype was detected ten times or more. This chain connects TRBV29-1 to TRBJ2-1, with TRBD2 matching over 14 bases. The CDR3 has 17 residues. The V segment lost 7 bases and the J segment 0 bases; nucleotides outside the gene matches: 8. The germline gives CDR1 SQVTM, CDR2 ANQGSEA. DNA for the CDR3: TGCAGCGCCGGGACTAGCGGGAGCTGGAGCTCCTACAATGAGCAGTTCTTC. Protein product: CSAGTSGSWSSYNEQFF.

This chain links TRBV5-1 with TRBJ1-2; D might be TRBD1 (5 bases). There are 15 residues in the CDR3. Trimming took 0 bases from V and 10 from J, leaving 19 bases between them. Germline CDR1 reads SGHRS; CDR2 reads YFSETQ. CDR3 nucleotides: TGCGCCAGCAGCTTGGACTCTGCGATAGGGGTAGACTACACCTTC. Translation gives CASSLDSAIGVDYTF.

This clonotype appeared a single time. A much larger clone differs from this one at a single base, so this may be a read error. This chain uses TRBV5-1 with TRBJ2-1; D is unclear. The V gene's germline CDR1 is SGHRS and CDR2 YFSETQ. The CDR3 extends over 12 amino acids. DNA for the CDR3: TGCGCCAGCAGCTTCCAGAACAATGAGCAGCTCTTC. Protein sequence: CASSFQNNEQLF. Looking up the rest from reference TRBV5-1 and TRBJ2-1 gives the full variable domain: KAGVTQTPRYLIKTRGQQVTLSCSPISGHRSVSWYQQTPGQGLQFLFEYFSETQRNKGNFPGRFSGRQFSNSRSEMNVSTLELGDSALYLCASSFQNNEQLFGPGTRLTVL.

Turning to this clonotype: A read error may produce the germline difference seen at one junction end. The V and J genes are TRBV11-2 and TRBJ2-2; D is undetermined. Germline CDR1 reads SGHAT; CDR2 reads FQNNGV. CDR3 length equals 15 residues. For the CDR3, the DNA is TGTGCCAGCAGCTCCGCTAGTTTCAACACAGGGGAGCTGTTTTTT. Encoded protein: CASSSASFNTGELFF.

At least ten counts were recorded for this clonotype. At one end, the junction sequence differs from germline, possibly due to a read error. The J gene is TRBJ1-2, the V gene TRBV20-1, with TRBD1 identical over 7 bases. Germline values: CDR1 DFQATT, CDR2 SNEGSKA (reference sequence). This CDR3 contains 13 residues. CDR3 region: CSARTGAKYGYTF. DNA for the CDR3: TGCAGTGCTAGAACAGGGGCTAAATATGGATACACCTTC.

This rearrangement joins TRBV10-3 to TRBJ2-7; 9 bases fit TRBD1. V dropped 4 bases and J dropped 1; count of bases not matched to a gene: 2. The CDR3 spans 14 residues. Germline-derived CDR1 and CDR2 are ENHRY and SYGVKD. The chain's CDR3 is CAISGQGESYEQYF. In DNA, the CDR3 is TGTGCCATCAGTGGACAGGGGGAATCCTACGAGCAGTACTTC.

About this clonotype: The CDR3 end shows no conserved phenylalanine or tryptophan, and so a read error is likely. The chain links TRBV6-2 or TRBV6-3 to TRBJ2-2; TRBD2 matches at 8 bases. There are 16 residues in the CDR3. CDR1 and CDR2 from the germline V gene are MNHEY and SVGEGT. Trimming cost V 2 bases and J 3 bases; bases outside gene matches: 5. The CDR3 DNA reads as TGTGCCAGCAGTTACGATCGTAGCGGGGACACCGGGGAGCTGTTTTAT. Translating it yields CASSYDRSGDTGELFY.

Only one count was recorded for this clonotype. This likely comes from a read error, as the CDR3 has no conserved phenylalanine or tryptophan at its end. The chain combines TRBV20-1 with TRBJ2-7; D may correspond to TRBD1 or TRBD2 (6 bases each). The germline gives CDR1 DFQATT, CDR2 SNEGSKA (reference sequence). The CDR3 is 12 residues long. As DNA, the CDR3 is TGCGGTGCTAGTCGGGGGCCTGACGAGCAGTACCTC. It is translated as CGASRGPDEQYL.

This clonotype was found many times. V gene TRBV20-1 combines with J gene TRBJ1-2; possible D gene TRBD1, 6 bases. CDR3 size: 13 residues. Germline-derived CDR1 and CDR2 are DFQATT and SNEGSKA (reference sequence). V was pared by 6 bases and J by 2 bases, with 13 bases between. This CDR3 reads CSAKTGRNYGYTF. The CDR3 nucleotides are TGCAGTGCCAAAACAGGGAGGAACTATGGCTACACCTTC.

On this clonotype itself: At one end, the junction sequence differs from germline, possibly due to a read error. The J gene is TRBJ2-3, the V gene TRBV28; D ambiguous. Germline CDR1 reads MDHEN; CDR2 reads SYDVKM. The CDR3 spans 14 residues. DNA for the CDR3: TGTGCCTGCAGTTTCGTTTCGAGCACAGATACGCAGTATTTT. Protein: CACSFVSSTDTQYF.

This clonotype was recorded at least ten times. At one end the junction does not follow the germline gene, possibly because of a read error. CDR3 sequence: CSAGDVTVAKNIQYF. CDR3 DNA: TGCAGTGCTGGAGATGTGACTGTAGCCAAAAACATTCAGTACTTC. The chain couples TRBV20-1 to TRBJ2-4; no definite D call. The CDR3 extends over 15 amino acids. Germline V gene sequence: CDR1 DFQATT, CDR2 SNEGSKA (reference sequence).

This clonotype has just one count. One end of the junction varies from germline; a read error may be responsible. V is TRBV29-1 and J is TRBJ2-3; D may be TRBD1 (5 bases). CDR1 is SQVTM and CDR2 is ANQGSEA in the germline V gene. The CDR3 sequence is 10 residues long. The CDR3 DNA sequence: TGTAGGGGTGGTGGAGATACGCACTATTTT. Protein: CRGGGDTHYF.

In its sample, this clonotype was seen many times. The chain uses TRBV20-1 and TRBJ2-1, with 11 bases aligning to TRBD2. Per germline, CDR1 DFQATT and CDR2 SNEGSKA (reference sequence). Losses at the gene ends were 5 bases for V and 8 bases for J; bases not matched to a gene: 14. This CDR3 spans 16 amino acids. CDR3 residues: CSAPGLAVLGSDEQFF. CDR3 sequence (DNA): TGCAGTGCTCCGGGACTAGCGGTCCTGGGCTCGGATGAGCAGTTCTTC.

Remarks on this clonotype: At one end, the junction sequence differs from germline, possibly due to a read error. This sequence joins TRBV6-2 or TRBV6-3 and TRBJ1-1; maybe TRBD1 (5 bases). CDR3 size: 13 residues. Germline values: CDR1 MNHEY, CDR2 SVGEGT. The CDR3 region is CASTFSGITEAFF. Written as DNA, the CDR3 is TGTGCCAGCACTTTTTCAGGGATCACTGAAGCTTTTTTT.

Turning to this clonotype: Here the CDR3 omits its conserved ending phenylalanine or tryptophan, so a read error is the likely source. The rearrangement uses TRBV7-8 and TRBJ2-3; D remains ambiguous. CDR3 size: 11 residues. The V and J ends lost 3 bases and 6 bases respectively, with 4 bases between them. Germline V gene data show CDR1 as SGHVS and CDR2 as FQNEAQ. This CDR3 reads CASSFDDTQYY. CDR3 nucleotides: TGTGCCAGCAGCTTTGACGATACGCAGTATTAT.

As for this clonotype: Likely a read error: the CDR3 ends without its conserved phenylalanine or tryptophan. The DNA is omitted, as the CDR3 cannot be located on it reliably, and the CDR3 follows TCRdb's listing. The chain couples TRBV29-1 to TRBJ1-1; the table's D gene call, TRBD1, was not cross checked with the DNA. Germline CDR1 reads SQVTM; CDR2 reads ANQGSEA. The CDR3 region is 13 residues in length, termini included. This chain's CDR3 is CSASAGGDTEPFL.